The source of this T cell receptor (beta chain) is a study of blood T cell repertoires in COVID-19. In the original processing: The assay estimated nucleated cells by amplifying reference gene primers. Generated by immunoSEQ multiplex PCR, the TCRdb table keeps only in-frame clones and is missing some. V, J and clone size are those of that table, while D and trimming were read from the DNA. The profile covers about 220,000 clones, with roughly four fifths appearing a single time and 1.3% taken by the ten largest. V lost 7 bases to trimming and J lost 7 bases, with 19 bases between them. Germline CDR1 and CDR2: MDHEN and SYDVKM. This CDR3 contains 14 residues. This clone has only one observation.

This TCR was sampled from a middle-aged woman with acute COVID-19. V is TRBV28 and J is TRBJ1-2, with D possibly TRBD1 on 6 matching bases. Material for sequencing was PBMCs or T cells enriched from blood (not recorded which). As DNA, the CDR3 is TGTGCCAGCAACGGCGGGGAGGGGGGCGGTGGCTACACCTTC. It translates to CASNGGEGGGGYTF.